This TCR beta chain came from a study of blood T cell repertoires in COVID-19. In the study overall: Some COVID-19 samples were acute and others convalescent; all came from the United States, Italy and Spain. The analysed material was cDNA or gDNA that came from T cells, B-cell-depleted T cells, or PBMCs.

Original handling: Amplification from reference gene primers served as the basis for estimated nucleated cell counts. Here immunoSEQ multiplex PCR was the method, and the copy in TCRdb shows in-frame clones only, minus some. V and J calls and clone size are as listed in that table; D and trimming were resolved from the DNA. The profile shows about 70,000 clones, 85% of them singletons. Sequencing used peripheral blood. This sequence was found in a man older than 75 with acute or convalescent COVID-19.

The chain's CDR3 is CASSWGTSGIKNEQFF. The CDR3 coding sequence is TGCGCCAGCAGCTGGGGGACTAGCGGGATTAAAAATGAGCAGTTCTTC. J is TRBJ2-1 and V is TRBV5-1, with 13 bases matching TRBD2. This CDR3 contains 16 residues. The V and J ends lost 3 bases and 7 bases, in that order; junction bases with no gene match: 7. Germline lookup yields CDR1 SGHRS and CDR2 YFSETQ.